The present TCR beta chain was sequenced within a study of circulating and synovial CD4+ cells in juvenile arthritis. Samples derive from patients with active juvenile idiopathic arthritis. This table comes from immunoSEQ multiplex PCR, and its TCRdb copy is limited to in-frame clones, with some not included. This table has about 30,000 clones, 90% to 95% appearing once. This CDR3 comprises 15 residues. V shed 4 bases and J 7 bases; nucleotides not matched to a gene: 16. Germline CDR1 is SQVTM and CDR2 is ANQGSEA. This receptor was taken from a human donor with juvenile idiopathic arthritis. V and J are TRBV29-1 and TRBJ2-7; 7 bases agree with TRBD1. Sequencing input: CD4+ T cells from blood. Written as DNA, the CDR3 is TGCAGCGTTGTTTTTGGGGCAGGGGGATTTTGGGAGCAGTACTTC. Amino acids: CSVVFGAGGFWEQYF.